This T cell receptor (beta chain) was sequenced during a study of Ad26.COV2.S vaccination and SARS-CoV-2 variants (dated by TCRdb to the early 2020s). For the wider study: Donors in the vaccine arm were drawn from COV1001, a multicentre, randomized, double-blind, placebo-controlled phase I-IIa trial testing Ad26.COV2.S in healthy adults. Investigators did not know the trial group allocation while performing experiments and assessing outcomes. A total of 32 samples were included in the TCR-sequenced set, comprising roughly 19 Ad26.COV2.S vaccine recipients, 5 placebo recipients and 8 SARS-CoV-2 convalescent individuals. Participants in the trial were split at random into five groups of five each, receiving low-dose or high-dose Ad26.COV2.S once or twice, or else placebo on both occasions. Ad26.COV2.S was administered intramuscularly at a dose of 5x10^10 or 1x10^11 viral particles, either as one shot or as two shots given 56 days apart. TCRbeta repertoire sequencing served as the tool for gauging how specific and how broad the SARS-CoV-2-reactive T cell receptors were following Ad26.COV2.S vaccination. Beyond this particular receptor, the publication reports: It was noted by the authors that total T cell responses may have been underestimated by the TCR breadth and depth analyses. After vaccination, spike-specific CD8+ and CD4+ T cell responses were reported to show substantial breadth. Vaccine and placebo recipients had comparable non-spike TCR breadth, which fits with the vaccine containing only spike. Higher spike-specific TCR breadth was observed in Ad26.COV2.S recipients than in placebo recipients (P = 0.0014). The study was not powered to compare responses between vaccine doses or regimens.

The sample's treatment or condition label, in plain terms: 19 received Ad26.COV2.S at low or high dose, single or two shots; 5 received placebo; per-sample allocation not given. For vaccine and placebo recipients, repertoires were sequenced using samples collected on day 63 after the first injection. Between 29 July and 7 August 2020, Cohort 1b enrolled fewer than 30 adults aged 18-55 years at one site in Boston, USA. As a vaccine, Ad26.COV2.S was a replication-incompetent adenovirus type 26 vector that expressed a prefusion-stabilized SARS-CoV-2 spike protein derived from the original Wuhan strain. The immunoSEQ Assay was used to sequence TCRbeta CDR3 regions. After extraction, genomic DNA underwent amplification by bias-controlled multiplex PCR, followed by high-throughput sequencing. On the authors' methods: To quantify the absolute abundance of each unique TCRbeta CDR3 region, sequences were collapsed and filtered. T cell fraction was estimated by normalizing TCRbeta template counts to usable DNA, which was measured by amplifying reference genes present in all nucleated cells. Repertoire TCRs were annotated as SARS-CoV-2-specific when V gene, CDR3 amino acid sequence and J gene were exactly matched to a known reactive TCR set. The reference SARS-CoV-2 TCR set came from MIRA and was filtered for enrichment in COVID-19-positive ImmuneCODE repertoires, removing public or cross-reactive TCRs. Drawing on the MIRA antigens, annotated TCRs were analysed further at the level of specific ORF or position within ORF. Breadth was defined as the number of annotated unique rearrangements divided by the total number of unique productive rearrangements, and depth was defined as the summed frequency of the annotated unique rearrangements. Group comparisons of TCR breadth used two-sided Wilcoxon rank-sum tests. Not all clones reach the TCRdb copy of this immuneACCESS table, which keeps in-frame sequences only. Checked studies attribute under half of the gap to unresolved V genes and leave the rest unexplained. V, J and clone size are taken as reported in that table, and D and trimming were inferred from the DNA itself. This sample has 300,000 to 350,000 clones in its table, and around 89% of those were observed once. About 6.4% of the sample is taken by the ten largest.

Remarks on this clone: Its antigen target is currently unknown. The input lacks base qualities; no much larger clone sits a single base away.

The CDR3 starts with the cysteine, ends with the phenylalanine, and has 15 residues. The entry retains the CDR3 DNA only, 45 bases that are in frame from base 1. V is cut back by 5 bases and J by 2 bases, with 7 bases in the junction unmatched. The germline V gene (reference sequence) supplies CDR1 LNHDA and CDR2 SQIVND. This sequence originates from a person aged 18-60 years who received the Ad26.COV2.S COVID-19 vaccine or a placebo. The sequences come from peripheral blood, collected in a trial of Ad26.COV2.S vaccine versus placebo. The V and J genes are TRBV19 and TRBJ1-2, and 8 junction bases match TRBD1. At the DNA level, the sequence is TGTGCCAGTAGTTCAGACAGGGGTCTCAACTATGGCTACACCTTC. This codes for CASSSDRGLNYGYTF.